The entry below gives a single T cell receptor beta chain sequence along with its context. What it binds is not known. This CDR3 is built from 15 residues. Trimming left V 4 bases short and J 7 bases short, with 16 bases between. The germline gives CDR1 LNHDA, CDR2 SQIVND (reference sequence). The sample belongs to a study of shared clonotypes between healthy human individuals. Background on the study: For every donor, three CD4 naive, three CD4 memory, two CD8 naive and one CD8 memory plates were used.

Only in-frame clones appear in the TCRdb table, and some are missing; sequencing was by immunoSEQ multiplex PCR. Of about 2.3 million clones listed, approximately 95% were seen once; the top ten hold 0.35% to 0.45%. Overall study results and limits: Generally, estimated richness proved larger in naive subsets than it did in memory subsets. Genetic and exposure-history diversity was limited by the few donors.

The sequence derives from a young man in good health. Some clones in this sample may be carry-over from other donors' samples. The specimen was naive CD4+ T cells from PBMCs. As to subset: CD45RA+ positively selected. The chain is built from TRBV19 and TRBJ2-2; D tentatively reads TRBD1 or TRBD2 (5 bases each). The CDR3 sequence is CASSTLGEFDGELFF. CDR3 in DNA: TGTGCCAGTAGTACGTTGGGGGAGTTCGACGGGGAGCTGTTTTTT.